This T cell receptor (beta chain) originates from a study of cytomegalovirus exposure and HLA in healthy donors. Germline V gives CDR1 SGHAT, CDR2 FQNNGV. The CDR3 is made up of 13 amino acids. V lost 0 bases, J lost 7 bases, and 9 bases lay in between. Profiled with immunoSEQ multiplex PCR; TCRdb holds only in-frame clones, not every one. The sample comprises over 200,000 clones, roughly 80% of which are singletons, and roughly 5.5% rests with the top ten. The TCR sequence derives from a young woman in good health and CMV-seronegative. The sample was PBMCs. The chain joins TRBV11-2 to TRBJ1-2; possible D gene TRBD1, 5 bases. The CDR3 DNA follows: TGTGCCAGCAGCTTAGAAGGGGATGGTGGCTACACCTTC. It encodes CASSLEGDGGYTF.